The next 5 T cell receptor beta chains were all read from a single sample in a study of shared clonotypes between healthy human individuals. Repertoires were generated with immunoSEQ multiplex PCR, while TCRdb's copy carries only in-frame clones and drops some. Here the sample spans 550,000 to 700,000 clones, 73% being singletons. Sequenced input: memory CD4+ T cells sorted from blood. Subset reported: CD45RA-negative fraction. These receptors came from a woman aged 30 to 39 in good health.

The chain uses TRBV5-1 and TRBJ2-7, with 9 bases aligning to TRBD1. V lost 4 bases, J lost 3 bases, and 8 bases stayed unmatched. CDR1 and CDR2 from the germline V gene are SGHRS and YFSETQ. The CDR3 has 15 amino acids. The CDR3 here is CASSPIQGAGYEQYF. The CDR3 DNA reads as TGCGCCAGCAGCCCAATACAGGGGGCTGGCTACGAGCAGTACTTC.

The V call is TRBV7-9, the J call TRBJ2-7; 9 bases are shared with TRBD2. Germline V gene sequence: CDR1 SEHNR, CDR2 FQNEAQ (reference sequence). With 5 bases clipped from V and 6 bases from J, the junction kept 11 bases outside the gene matches. The CDR3 is 15 residues long. The CDR3 protein is CASSPAGSGRTEQYF. The CDR3, as DNA: TGTGCCAGCAGCCCCGCAGGTAGCGGGAGAACCGAGCAGTACTTC.

With respect to this clone: This specimen includes other DNA sequences encoding the same CDR3. The chain is built from TRBV6-6 and TRBJ2-7; a possible D gene is TRBD1 (5 bases). The CDR3 loop spans 12 amino acids. Germline CDR1 and CDR2: MNHNY and SVGAGI (reference sequence). The germline V and J ends were trimmed by 3 bases and 3 bases, with 6 bases remaining between them. CDR3 sequence (DNA): TGTGCCAGCAGTTATGACAGCTACGAGCAGTACTTC. Amino acid sequence: CASSYDSYEQYF.

With regard to this clone: The junction does not match germline at one end; this may be a read error. The chain employs TRBV11-2 and TRBJ2-7; D not resolved. There are 15 residues in the CDR3. Germline V CDR1 and CDR2: SGHAT, FQNNGV. CDR3 loop: CASTQQPGSTYKQYF. The CDR3 bases are TGTGCCAGCACCCAACAGCCTGGGTCGACCTACAAGCAGTACTTC.

This chain joins TRBV6-5 and TRBJ1-2; 9 bases are shared with TRBD1. CDR3 size: 13 residues. The trim removed 8 bases at V and 4 bases at J, leaving 5 bases unmatched. Germline CDR1 and CDR2: MNHEY and SVGAGI. CDR3 loop: CASYRGQGYGYTF. The DNA of the CDR3 is TGTGCCAGCTACAGGGGGCAGGGCTATGGCTACACCTTC.